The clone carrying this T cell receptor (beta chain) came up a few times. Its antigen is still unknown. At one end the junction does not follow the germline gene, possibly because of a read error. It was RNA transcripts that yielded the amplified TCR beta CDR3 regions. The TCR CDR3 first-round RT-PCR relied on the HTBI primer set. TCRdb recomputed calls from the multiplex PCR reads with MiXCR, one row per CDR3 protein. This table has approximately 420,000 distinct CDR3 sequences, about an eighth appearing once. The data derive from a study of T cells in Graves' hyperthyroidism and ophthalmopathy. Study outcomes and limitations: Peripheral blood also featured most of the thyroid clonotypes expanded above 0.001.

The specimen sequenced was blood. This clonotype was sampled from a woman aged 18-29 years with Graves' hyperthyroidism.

CDR3 in DNA: TGTACCTGGAGCGGGAGTTACGAGCAGTACTTC. Translated, it gives CTWSGSYEQYF. The rearrangement joins TRBV30 to TRBJ2-7; TRBD2 matches at 8 bases. Germline-derived CDR1 and CDR2 are GTSNPN and SVGIG (reference sequence). The CDR3 has 11 residues.